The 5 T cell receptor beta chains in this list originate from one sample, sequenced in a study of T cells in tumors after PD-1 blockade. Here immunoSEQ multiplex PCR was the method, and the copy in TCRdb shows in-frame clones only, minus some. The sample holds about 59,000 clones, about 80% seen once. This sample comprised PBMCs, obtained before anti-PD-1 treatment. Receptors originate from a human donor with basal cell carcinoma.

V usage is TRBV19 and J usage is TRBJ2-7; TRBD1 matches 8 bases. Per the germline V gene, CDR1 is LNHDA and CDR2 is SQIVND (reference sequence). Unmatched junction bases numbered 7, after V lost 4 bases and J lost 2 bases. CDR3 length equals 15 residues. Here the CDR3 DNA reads TGTGCCAGTAGTAACGGACAGGGCGGCCCCTACGAGCAGTACTTC. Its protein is CASSNGQGGPYEQYF. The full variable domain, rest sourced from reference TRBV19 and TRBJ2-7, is DGGITQSPKYLFRKEGQNVTLSCEQNLNHDAMYWYRQDPGQGLRLIYYSQIVNDFQKGDIAEGYSVSREKKESFPLTVTSAQKNPTAFYLCASSNGQGGPYEQYFGPGTRLTVT.

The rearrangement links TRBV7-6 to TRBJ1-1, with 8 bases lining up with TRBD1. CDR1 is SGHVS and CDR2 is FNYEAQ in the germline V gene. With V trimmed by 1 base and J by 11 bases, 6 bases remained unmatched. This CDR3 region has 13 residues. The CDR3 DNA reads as TGTGCCAGCAGCTTAGGCAGGGGGCTGAACGCTTTCTTT. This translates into CASSLGRGLNAFF.

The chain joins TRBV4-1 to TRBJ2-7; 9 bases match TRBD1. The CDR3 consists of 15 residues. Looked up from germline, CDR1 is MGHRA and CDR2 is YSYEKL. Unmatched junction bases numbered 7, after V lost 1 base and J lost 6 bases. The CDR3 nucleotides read TGCGCCAGCAGCCAAGGGGGACAGGGAAGGGGCGAGCAGTACTTC. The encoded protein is CASSQGGQGRGEQYF.

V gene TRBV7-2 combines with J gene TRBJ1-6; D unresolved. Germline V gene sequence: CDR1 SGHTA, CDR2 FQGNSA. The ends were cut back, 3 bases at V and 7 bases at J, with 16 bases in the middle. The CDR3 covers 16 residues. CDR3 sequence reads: CASSLVRIFSNSPLHF. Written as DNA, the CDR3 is TGTGCCAGCAGCTTGGTACGGATATTTTCCAATTCACCCCTCCACTTT.

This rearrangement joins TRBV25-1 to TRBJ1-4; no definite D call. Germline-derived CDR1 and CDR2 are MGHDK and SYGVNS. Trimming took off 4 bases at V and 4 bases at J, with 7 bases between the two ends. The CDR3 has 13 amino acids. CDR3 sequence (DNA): TGTGCCAGCAGTGTCCAGGTTAATGAAAAACTGTTTTTT. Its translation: CASSVQVNEKLFF.